A few counts support the clone carrying this TCR beta chain. Its antigen remains unidentified. What was amplified from RNA transcripts were TCR beta CDR3 regions. HTBI primers were employed in a first-round RT-PCR of the TCR CDR3. TCRdb re-called the multiplex PCR reads with MiXCR, one entry per CDR3 protein. The repertoire includes roughly 570,000 distinct CDR3 sequences, around 46% of them detected once, and roughly 7.7% sits in the top ten. Uncontrolled infections, other autoimmune diseases, pregnancy or lactation led to exclusion of patients. These data belong to a study of T cells in Graves' hyperthyroidism and ophthalmopathy. Between the trimmed V and J ends, which lost 6 bases and 5 bases, there was a span of 16 bases. The CDR3 loop spans 13 amino acids. The V gene's germline CDR1 is SQVTM and CDR2 ANQGSEA. General study findings and limits: Most thyroid clonotypes with frequency above 0.001 were detected in blood. Using 13 V-J features, a model discriminated ophthalmopathy from stable hyperthyroidism. Ophthalmopathy onset followed model prediction by a median about 6.5 months.

The chain recombines TRBV29-1 with TRBJ2-5; D tentatively reads TRBD1 or TRBD2 (6 bases each). Source material: peripheral blood or thyroid tissue (not recorded which). This clonotype originated in a woman between 18 and 29 years old with Graves' hyperthyroidism. The chain's CDR3 is CSVAGGVGETQYF. CDR3 nucleotides: TGCAGCGTAGCCGGGGGCGTTGGGGAGACCCAGTACTTC.